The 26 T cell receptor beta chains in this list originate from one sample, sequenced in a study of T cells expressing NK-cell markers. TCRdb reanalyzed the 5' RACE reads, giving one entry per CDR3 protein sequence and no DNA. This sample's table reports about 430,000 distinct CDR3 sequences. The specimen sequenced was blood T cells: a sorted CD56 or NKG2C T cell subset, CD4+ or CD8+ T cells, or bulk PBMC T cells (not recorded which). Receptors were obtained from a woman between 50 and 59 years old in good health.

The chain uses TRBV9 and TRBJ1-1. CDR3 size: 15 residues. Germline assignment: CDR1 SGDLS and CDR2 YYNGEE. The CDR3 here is CASSVESALNTEAFF.

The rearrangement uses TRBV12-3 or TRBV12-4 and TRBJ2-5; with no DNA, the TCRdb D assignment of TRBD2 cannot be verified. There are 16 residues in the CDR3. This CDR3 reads CASSLNRMLGGETQYF.

The CDR3 sequence is CASSHSSMRSDTQYF. The rearrangement links TRBV18 to TRBJ2-3. The CDR3 has 15 amino acids. The germline V gene encodes CDR1 KGHSH and CDR2 LQKENI.

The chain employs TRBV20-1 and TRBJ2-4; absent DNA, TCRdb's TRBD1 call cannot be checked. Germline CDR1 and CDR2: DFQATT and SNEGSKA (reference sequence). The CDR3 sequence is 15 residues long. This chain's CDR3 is CSARGTGTAKNIQYF.

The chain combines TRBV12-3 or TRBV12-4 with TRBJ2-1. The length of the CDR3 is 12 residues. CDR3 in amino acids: CASSDLNNEQFF.

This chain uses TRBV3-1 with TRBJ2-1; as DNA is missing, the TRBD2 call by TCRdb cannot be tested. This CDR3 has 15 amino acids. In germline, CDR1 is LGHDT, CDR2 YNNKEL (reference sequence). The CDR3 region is CASSHEALAGNEQFF.

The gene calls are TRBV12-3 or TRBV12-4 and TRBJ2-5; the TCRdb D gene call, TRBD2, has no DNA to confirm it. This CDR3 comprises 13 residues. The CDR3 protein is CASSRGMHETQYF.

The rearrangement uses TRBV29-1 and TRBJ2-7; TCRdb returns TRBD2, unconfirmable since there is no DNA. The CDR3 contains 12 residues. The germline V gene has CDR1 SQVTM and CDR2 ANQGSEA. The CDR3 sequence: CSVMSSGYEQYF.

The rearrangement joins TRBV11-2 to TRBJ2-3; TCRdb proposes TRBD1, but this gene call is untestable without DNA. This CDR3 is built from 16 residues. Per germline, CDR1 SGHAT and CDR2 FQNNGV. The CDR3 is CASSRTGTGTTDTQYF.

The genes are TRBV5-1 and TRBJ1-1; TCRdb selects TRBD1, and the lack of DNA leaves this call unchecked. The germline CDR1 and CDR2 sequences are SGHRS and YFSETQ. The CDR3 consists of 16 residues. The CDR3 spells CASSFGWGAINTEAFF. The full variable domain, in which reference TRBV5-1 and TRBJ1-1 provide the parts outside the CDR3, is KAGVTQTPRYLIKTRGQQVTLSCSPISGHRSVSWYQQTPGQGLQFLFEYFSETQRNKGNFPGRFSGRQFSNSRSEMNVSTLELGDSALYLCASSFGWGAINTEAFFGQGTRLTVV.

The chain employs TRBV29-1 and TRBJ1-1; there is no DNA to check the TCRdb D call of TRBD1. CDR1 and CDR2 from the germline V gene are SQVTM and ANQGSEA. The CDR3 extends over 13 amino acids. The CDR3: CSVRGQGYTEAFF.

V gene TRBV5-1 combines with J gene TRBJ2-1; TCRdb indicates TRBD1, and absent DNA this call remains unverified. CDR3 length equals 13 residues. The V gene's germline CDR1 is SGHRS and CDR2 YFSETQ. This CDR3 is CASSLSGGPQQFF.

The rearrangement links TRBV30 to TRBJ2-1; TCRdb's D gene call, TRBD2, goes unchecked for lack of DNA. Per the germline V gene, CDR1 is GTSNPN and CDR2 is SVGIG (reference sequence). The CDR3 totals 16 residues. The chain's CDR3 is CAWSVLGGLAGNEQFF.

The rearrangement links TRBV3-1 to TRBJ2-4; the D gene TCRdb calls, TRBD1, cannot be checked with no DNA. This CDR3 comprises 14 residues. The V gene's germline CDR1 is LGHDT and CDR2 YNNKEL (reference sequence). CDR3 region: CASSQGAGGNIQYF.

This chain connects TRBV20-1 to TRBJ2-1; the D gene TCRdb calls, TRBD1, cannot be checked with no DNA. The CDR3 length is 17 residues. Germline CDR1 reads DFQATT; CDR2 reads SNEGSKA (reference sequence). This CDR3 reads CSAEGWGGVLSYNEQFF.

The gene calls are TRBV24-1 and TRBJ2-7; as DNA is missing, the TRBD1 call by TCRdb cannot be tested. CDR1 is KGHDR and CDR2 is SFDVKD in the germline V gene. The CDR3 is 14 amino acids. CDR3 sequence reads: CATSYRDRAYEQYF.

CDR3 region: CATTTWGGHAMSSYNEQFF. V and J are TRBV28 and TRBJ2-1; TCRdb's D gene call, TRBD2, goes unchecked for lack of DNA. Germline values: CDR1 MDHEN, CDR2 SYDVKM. The CDR3 is 19 amino acids.

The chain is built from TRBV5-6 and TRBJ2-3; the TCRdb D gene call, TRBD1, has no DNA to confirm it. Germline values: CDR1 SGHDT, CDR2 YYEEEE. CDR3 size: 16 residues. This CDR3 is CASSTPGQGLADTQYF.

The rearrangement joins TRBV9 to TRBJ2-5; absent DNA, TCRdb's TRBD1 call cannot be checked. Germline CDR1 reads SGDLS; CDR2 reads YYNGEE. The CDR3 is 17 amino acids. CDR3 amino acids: CASSPRKSQDRDETQYF.

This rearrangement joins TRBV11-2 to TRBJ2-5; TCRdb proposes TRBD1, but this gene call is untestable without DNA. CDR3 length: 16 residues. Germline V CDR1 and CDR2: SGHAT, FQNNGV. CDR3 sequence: CASSPLLVGVGETQYF.

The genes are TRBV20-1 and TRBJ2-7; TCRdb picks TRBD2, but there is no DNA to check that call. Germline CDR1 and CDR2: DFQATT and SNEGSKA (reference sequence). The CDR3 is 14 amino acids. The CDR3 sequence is CSASPSGALYEQYF.

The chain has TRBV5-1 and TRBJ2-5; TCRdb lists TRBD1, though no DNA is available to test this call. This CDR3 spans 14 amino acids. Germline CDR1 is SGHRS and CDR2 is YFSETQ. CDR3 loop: CASSSQGALETQYF.

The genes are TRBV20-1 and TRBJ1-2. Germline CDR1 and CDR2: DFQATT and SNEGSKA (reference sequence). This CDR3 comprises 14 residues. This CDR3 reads CSASDQTAAYGYTF.

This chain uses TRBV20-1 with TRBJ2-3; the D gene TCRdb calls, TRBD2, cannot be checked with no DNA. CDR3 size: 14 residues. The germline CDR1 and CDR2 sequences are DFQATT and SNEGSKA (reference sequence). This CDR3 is CSARSGRGTDTQYF.

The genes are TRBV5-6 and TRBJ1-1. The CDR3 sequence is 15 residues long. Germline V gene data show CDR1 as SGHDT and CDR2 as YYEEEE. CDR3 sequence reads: CASSPKVVGDTEAFF.

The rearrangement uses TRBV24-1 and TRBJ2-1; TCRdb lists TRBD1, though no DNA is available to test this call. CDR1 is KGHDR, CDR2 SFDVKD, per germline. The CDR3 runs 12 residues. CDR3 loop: CATSVQGNEQFF.